The T cell receptor (beta chain) under discussion was sequenced for a study of OX40 agonist ivuxolimab in advanced cancers. TCRdb keeps only in-frame clones here, not all; method: immunoSEQ multiplex PCR. The sample carries 50,000 to 65,000 clones, roughly 82% recorded once. Trimming stripped 5 bases from V and 7 bases from J, with 15 bases between. This CDR3 spans 14 amino acids. The germline V gene encodes CDR1 SGHTA and CDR2 FQGNSA. Sequenced material: CD4+ or CD8+ T cells sorted from blood, taken in a trial of the OX40 agonist ivuxolimab. The rearrangement links TRBV7-2 to TRBJ1-5, with D perhaps TRBD1 (5 bases). The receptor was derived from an adult with an advanced solid tumor such as melanoma, head and neck, liver or kidney cancer. The DNA of the CDR3 is TGTGCCAGCAGCCTGGGATGGGGCGGGCAGCCCCAGCATTTT. It is translated as CASSLGWGGQPQHF.